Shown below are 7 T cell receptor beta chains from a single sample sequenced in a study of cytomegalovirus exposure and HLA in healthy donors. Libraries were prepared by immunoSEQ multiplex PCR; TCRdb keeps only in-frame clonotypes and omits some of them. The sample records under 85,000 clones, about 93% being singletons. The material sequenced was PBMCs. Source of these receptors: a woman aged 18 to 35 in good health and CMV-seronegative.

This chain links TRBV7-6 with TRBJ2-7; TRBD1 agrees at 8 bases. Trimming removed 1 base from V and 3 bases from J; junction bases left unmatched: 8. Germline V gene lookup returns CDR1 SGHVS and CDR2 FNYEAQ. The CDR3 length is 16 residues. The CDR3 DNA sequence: TGTGCCAGCAGCTTAGATCCGCCCACAGGGGGCTACGAGCAGTACTTC. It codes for CASSLDPPTGGYEQYF.

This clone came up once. CDR3 sequence (DNA): TGCGCCAGCAGTGAACTTACAGGGGGCGCTGGGACCCAGTACTTC. Translated, it gives CASSELTGGAGTQYF. The chain joins TRBV10-1 to TRBJ2-5; 9 positions agree with TRBD1. Germline CDR1 reads WNHNN; CDR2 reads SYGVQD (reference sequence). V gave up 3 bases and J gave up 7 bases; unmatched junction bases: 9. The length of the CDR3 is 15 residues.

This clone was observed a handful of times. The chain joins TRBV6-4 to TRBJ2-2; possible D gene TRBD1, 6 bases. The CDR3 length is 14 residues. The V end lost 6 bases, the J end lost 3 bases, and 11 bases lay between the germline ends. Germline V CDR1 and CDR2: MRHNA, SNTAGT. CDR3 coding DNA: TGTGCCAGCAGGGCAGGGGAAGACACCGGGGAGCTGTTTTTT. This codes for CASRAGEDTGELFF.

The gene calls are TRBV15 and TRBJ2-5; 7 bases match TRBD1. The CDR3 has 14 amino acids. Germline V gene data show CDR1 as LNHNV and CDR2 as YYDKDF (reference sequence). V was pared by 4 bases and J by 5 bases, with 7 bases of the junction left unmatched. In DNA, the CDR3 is TGTGCCACCAGCACCACACAGGGGCCGGAGACCCAGTACTTC. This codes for CATSTTQGPETQYF.

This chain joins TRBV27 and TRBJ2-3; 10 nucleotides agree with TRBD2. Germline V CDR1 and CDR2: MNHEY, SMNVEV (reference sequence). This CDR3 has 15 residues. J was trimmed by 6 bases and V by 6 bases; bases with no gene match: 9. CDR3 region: CASSHPAGGPDTQYF. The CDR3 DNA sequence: TGTGCCAGCAGCCACCCAGCGGGAGGGCCCGATACGCAGTATTTT.

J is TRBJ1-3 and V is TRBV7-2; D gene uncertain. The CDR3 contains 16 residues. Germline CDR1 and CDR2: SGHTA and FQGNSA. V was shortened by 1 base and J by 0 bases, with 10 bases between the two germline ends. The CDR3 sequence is CASSLGAASSGNTIYF. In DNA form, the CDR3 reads TGTGCCAGCAGCTTAGGAGCGGCCAGCTCTGGAAACACCATATATTTT.

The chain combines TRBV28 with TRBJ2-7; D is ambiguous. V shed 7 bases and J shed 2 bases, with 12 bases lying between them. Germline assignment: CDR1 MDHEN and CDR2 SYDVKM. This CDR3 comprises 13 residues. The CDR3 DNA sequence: TGTGCCAGCAAAAGTACCGCGGCCTACGAGCAGTACTTC. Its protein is CASKSTAAYEQYF. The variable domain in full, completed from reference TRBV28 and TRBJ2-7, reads DVKVTQSSRYLVKRTGEKVFLECVQDMDHENMFWYRQDPGLGLRLIYFSYDVKMKEKGDIPEGYSVSREKKERFSLILESASTNQTSMYLCASKSTAAYEQYFGPGTRLTVT.